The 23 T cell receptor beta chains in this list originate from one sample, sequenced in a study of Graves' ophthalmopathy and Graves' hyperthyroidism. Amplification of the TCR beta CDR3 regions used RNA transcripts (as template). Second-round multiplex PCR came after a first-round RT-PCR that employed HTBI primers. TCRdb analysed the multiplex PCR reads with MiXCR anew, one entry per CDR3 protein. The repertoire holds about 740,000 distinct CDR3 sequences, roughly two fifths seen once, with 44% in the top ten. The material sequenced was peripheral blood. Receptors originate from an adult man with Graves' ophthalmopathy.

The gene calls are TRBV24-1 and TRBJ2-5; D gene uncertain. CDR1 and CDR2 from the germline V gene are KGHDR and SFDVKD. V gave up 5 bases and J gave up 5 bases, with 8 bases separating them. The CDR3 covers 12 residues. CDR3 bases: TGTGCCACCAGTGGAGCAGTGGAGACCCAGTACTTC. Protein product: CATSGAVETQYF.

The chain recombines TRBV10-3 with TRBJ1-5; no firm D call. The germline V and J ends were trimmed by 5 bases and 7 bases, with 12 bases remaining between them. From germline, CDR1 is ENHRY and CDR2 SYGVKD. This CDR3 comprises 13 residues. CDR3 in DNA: TGTGCCATCAGTTACCGGGAAGGGCAGCCCCAGCATTTT. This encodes CAISYREGQPQHF.

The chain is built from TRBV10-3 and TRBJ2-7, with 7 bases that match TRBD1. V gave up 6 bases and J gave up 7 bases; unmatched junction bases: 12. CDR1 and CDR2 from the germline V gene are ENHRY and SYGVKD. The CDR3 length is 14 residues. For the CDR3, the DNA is TGTGCCATCAGCCTAGGGACAGCCGGAGATGAGCAGTACTTC. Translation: CAISLGTAGDEQYF.

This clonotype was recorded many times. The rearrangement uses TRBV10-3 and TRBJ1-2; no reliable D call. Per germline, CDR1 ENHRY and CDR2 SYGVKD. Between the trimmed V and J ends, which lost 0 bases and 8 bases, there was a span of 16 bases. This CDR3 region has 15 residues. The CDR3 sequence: CAISESTYSVEGYTF. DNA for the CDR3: TGTGCCATCAGTGAGTCGACCTACTCAGTGGAGGGCTACACCTTC.

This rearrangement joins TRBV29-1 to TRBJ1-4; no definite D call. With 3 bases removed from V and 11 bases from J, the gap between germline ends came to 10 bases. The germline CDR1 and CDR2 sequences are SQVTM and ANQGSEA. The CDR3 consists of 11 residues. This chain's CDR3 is CSVDGAGKLFF. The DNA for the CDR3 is TGCAGCGTTGACGGAGCAGGCAAACTGTTTTTT.

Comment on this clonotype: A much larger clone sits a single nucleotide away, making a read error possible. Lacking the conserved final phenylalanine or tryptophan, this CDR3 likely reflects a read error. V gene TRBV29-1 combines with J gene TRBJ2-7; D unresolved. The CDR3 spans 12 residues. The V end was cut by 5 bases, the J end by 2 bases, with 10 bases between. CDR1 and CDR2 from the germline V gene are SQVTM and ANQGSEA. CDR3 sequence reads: CSVTLQAYEQYS. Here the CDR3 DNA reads TGCAGCGTTACATTACAAGCCTACGAGCAGTACTCC.

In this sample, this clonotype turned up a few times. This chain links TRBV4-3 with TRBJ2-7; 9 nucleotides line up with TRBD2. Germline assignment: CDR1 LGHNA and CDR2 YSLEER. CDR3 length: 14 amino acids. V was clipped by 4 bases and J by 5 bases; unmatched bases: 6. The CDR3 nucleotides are TGCGCCAGCAGCCGTCGGACTAGCGAGGACGAGCAGTACTTC. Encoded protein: CASSRRTSEDEQYF.

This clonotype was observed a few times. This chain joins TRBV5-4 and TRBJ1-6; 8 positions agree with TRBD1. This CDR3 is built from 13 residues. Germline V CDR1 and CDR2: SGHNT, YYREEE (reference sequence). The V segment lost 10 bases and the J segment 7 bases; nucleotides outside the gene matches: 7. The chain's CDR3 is CAWRQGMNSPLHF. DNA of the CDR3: TGTGCCTGGAGACAGGGGATGAATTCACCCCTCCACTTT.

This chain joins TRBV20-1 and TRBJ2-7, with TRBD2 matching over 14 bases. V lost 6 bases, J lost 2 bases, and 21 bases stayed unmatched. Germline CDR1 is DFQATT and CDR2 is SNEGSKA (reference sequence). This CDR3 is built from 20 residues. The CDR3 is CSARFSGRGTSGRWPYEQYF. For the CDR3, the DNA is TGCAGTGCCCGCTTTAGTGGTCGCGGGACTAGCGGGAGATGGCCCTACGAGCAGTACTTC.

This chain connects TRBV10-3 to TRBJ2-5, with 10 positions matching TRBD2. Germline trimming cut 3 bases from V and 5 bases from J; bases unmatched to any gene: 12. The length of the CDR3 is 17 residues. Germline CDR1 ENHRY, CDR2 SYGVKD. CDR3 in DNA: TGTGCCATCAGTGATCTCGGCACAGCGGGGGGGCGGGAGACCCAGTACTTC. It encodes CAISDLGTAGGRETQYF.

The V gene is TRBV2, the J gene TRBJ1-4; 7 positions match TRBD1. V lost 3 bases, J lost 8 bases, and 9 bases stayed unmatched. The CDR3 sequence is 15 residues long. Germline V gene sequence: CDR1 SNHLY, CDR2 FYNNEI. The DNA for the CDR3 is TGTGCCAGCAGTGAGACCCCGGGCAGGGGGGAAAAACTGTTTTTT. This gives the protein CASSETPGRGEKLFF.

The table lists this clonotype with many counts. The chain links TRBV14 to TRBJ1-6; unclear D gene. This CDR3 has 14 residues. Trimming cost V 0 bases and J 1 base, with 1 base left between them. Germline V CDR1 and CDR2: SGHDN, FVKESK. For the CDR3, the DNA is TGTGCCAGCAGCCAAGAGTCCTATAATTCACCCCTCCACTTT. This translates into CASSQESYNSPLHF. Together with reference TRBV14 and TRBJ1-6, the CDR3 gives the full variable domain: EAGVTQFPSHSVIEKGQTVTLRCDPISGHDNLYWYRRVMGKEIKFLLHFVKESKQDESGMPNNRFLAERTGGTYSTLKVQPAELEDSGVYFCASSQESYNSPLHFGNGTRLTVT.

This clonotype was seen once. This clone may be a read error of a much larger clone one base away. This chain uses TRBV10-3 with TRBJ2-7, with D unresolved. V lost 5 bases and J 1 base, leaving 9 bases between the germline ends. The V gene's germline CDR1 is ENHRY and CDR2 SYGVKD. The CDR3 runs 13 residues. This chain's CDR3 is CAISSLWSYEQYF. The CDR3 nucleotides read TGTGCCATCAGTTCGCTGTGGTCCTACGAGCAGTACTTC.

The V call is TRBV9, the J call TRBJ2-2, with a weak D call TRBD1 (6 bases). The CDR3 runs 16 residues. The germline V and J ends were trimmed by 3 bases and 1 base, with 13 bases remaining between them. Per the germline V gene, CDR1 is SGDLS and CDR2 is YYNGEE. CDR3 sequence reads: CASSAGHRMNTGELFF. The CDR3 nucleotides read TGTGCCAGCAGCGCGGGACACCGAATGAACACCGGGGAGCTGTTTTTT.

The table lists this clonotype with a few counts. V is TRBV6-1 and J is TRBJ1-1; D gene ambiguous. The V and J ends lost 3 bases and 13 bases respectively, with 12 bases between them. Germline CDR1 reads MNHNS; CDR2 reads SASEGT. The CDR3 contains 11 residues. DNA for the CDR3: TGTGCCAGCAGTGATCGTCTAGAGGGTTTCTTT. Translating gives CASSDRLEGFF.

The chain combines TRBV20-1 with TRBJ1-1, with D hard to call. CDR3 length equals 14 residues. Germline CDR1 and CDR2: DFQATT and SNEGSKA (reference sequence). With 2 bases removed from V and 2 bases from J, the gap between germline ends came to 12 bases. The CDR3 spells CSARPGARNTEAFF. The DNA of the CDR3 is TGCAGTGCTAGACCGGGAGCTCGAAACACTGAAGCTTTCTTT.

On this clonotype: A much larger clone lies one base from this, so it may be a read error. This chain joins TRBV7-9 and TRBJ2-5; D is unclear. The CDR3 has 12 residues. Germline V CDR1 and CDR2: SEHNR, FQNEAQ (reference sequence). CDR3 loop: CANSLPYETQYF. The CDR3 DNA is TGTGCCAACAGCTTACCTTACGAGACCCAGTACTTC.

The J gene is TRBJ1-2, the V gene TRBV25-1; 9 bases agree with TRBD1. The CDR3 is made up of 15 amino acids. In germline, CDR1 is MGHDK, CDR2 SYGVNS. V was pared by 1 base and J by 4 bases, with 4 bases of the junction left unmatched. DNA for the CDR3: TGTGCCAGCAGTGAATGGGACAGGGTTGCCTATGGCTACACCTTC. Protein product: CASSEWDRVAYGYTF.

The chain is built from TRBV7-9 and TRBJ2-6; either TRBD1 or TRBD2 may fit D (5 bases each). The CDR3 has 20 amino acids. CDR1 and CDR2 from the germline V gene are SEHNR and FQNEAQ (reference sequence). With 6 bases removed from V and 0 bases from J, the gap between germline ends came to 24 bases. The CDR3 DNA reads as TGTGCCAGCAGTCCCGAACATACGGGGCAGGCTAGCTCTGGGGCCAACGTCCTGACTTTC. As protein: CASSPEHTGQASSGANVLTF.

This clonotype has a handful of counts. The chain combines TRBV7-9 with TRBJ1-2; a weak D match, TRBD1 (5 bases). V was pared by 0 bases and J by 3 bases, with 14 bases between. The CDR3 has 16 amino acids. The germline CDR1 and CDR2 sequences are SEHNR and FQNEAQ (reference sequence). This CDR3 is CASSLAGGGVDYGYTF. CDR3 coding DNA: TGTGCCAGCAGCTTAGCGGGGGGGGGGGTGGACTATGGCTACACCTTC. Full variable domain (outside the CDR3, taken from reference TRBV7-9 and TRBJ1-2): DTGVSQNPRHKITKRGQNVTFRCDPISEHNRLYWYRQTLGQGPEFLTYFQNEAQLEKSRLLSDRFSAERPKGSFSTLEIQRTEQGDSAMYLCASSLAGGGVDYGYTFGSGTRLTVV.

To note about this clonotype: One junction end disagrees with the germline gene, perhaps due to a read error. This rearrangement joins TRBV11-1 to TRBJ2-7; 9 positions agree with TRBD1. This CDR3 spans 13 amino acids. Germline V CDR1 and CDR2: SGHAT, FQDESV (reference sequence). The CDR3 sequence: CASRGDRDYGQYF. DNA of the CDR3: TGTGCCAGCAGAGGGGACAGGGATTACGGGCAGTACTTC.

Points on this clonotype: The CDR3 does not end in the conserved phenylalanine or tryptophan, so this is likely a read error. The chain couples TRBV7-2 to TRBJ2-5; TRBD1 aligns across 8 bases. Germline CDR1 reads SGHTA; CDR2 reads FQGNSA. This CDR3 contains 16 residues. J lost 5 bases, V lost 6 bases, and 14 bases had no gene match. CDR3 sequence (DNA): TGTGCCAGCAGTTATCTTCCGACAGGGGTAGGGGAGACCCAGTACCTC. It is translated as CASSYLPTGVGETQYL.

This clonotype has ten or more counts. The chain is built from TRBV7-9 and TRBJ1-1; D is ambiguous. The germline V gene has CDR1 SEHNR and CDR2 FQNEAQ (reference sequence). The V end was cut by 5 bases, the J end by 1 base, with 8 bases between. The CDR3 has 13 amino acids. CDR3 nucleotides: TGTGCCAGCAGCCCCCCCAGGAACACTGAAGCTTTCTTT. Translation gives CASSPPRNTEAFF.